Presented here are 23 T cell receptor beta chains from one specimen sequenced in a study of breast tumors, draining lymph nodes, adjacent tissues (dated by TCRdb to the mid-2010s). Library prep was done by multiplex PCR. Sequencing relied on an Illumina HiSeq 2000. Using fastp trimming at Q25 and MiXCR clonotype assembly, TCRdb reanalyzed the public sequencing data and kept in-frame beta chains. Entries that share a CDR3 protein sequence are merged under the most common genes and DNA. For this sample the table gives under 45,000 distinct CDR3 sequences, of which 36% were detected only once. The top ten clones comprise roughly a tenth of the sample. Sequences were obtained from breast tumor tissue. Source of these receptors: a female donor with breast cancer. Some clones in this sample may be carry-over from other donors' samples.

This clonotype was picked up many times. The rearrangement joins TRBV24-1 to TRBJ2-5, with 11 bases fitting TRBD2. Germline CDR1 KGHDR, CDR2 SFDVKD. CDR3 length equals 13 residues. Germline trimming cut 9 bases from V and 5 bases from J; bases unmatched to any gene: 4. CDR3 bases: TGTGCCACCGGACTAGCGGGCGGGGAGACCCAGTACTTC. Its protein product is CATGLAGGETQYF.

The table lists this clonotype with many counts. The germline gene is not matched at one end of the junction; a read error may be the cause. V usage is TRBV3-1 and J usage is TRBJ2-7; a weak D match, TRBD1 (6 bases). This CDR3 region has 11 residues. Germline CDR1 is LGHDT and CDR2 is YNNKEL (reference sequence). The CDR3, as DNA: TGTGCCAGCAGCCAAGTACAGGGTATCGTCTTC. This encodes CASSQVQGIVF.

The table lists this clonotype with many counts. The chain is built from TRBV7-6 and TRBJ2-3; perhaps TRBD2 as D (6 bases). The germline CDR1 and CDR2 sequences are SGHVS and FNYEAQ. CDR3 length equals 15 residues. Trimming left V 5 bases short and J 1 base short, with 13 bases between. The CDR3 DNA reads TGTGCCAGCAGCCCTCGGGGGTCGGGCACAGATACGCAGTATTTT. This encodes CASSPRGSGTDTQYF.

V and J are TRBV6-2 or TRBV6-3 and TRBJ1-6, with D possibly being TRBD1 (6 bases). The CDR3 is 14 residues long. Deletions cut 8 bases from V and 8 bases from J, with 16 bases between. Looked up from germline, CDR1 is MNHEY and CDR2 is SVGEGT. Written as DNA, the CDR3 is TGTGCCAGCGGTGGACAGAGCGCCTATTCACCCCTCCACTTT. It codes for CASGGQSAYSPLHF.

This clonotype was detected many times. V is TRBV15 and J is TRBJ1-4; 8 bases align to TRBD1. Unmatched junction bases numbered 8, after V lost 4 bases and J lost 10 bases. CDR1 LNHNV and CDR2 YYDKDF come from the germline V gene (reference sequence). This CDR3 is built from 14 residues. The CDR3 DNA follows: TGTGCCACCAGCACTGTCGGACAGGGCGGAAAACTGTTTTTT. This codes for CATSTVGQGGKLFF.

This clonotype was seen only once. This may stem from a read error, because a much larger clone lies one nucleotide away. This is likely a read error, given that the CDR3 carries no conserved phenylalanine or tryptophan at its end. This rearrangement joins TRBV7-9 to TRBJ2-1, with 7 bases matching TRBD2. The V gene end was trimmed by 8 bases and the J gene end by 6 bases; junction bases not matched to a gene: 1. This CDR3 comprises 11 residues. In germline, CDR1 is SEHNR, CDR2 FQNEAQ (reference sequence). The CDR3: CASGGSNEQFS. CDR3 bases: TGTGCCAGCGGCGGGAGCAATGAGCAGTTCTCC.

By share, this clonotype counts as large. The chain has TRBV5-1 and TRBJ2-1; D might be TRBD1 (5 bases). In germline, CDR1 is SGHRS, CDR2 YFSETQ. Trimming took 5 bases from V and 8 from J, leaving 17 bases between them. This CDR3 spans 14 amino acids. The CDR3 reads CASRILTGEDEQFF. The CDR3 DNA reads TGCGCCAGCAGGATTTTAACAGGCGAAGATGAGCAGTTCTTC.

This clonotype was recorded at least ten times. The chain uses TRBV2 and TRBJ2-2; 10 bases are shared with TRBD1. J gave up 3 bases and V 6 bases, and 1 base lay outside the gene matches. CDR1 and CDR2 from the germline V gene are SNHLY and FYNNEI. The CDR3 loop spans 14 amino acids. The CDR3: CASRTGGDTGELFF. Here the CDR3 DNA reads TGTGCCAGCAGGACAGGGGGCGACACCGGGGAGCTGTTTTTT. Full variable domain (remainder filled in from reference TRBV2 and TRBJ2-2): EPEVTQTPSHQVTQMGQEVILRCVPISNHLYFYWYRQILGQKVEFLVSFYNNEISEKSEIFDDQFSVERPDGSNFTLKIRSTKLEDSAMYFCASRTGGDTGELFFGEGSRLTVL.

Many counts were recorded for this clonotype. The genes are TRBV2 and TRBJ2-7; 9 bases are shared with TRBD2. In germline, CDR1 is SNHLY, CDR2 FYNNEI. With V trimmed by 5 bases and J by 1 base, 9 bases remained unmatched. The CDR3 is 16 residues long. In DNA form, the CDR3 reads TGTGCCAGCAGTTTTATGGGACTAGCAGGTTCCTACGAGCAGTACTTC. Translation: CASSFMGLAGSYEQYF. The full variable domain, completed using reference TRBV2 and TRBJ2-7, is EPEVTQTPSHQVTQMGQEVILRCVPISNHLYFYWYRQILGQKVEFLVSFYNNEISEKSEIFDDQFSVERPDGSNFTLKIRSTKLEDSAMYFCASSFMGLAGSYEQYFGPGTRLTVT.

The sample holds many counts of this clonotype. The chain joins TRBV5-4 to TRBJ2-3; the match to TRBD2 covers 9 bases. CDR1 is SGHNT and CDR2 is YYREEE in the germline V gene (reference sequence). With V trimmed by 0 bases and J by 1 base, 6 bases remained unmatched. The length of the CDR3 is 17 residues. The CDR3, as DNA: TGTGCCAGCAGCTTGGCCGGGACTAGCAGAGGCACAGATACGCAGTATTTT. Translating gives CASSLAGTSRGTDTQYF.

In its sample, this clonotype was seen many times. Here the CDR3 reads CSASGYSYNEQFF. In DNA form, the CDR3 reads TGCAGTGCTAGCGGTTATTCCTACAATGAGCAGTTCTTC. The rearrangement links TRBV20-1 to TRBJ2-1; D is unclear. V lost 3 bases, J lost 1 base, and 7 bases lay in between. Germline V gene sequence: CDR1 DFQATT, CDR2 SNEGSKA (reference sequence). The CDR3 consists of 13 residues.

This clonotype was found many times. The gene calls are TRBV4-3 and TRBJ2-7; D could derive from TRBD1 or TRBD2 (6 bases each). CDR3 length equals 16 residues. Germline V gene data show CDR1 as LGHNA and CDR2 as YSLEER. V lost 0 bases to trimming and J lost 6 bases, with 18 bases between them. CDR3 in amino acids: CASSQDFSRGVGEQYF. The CDR3 region has the DNA TGCGCCAGCAGCCAAGATTTCTCGAGGGGGGTTGGCGAGCAGTACTTC.

This clonotype was recorded at least ten times. The chain couples TRBV5-4 to TRBJ1-2, with D possibly being TRBD1 (5 bases). CDR1 is SGHNT and CDR2 is YYREEE in the germline V gene (reference sequence). Trimming pared 0 bases from V and 4 bases from J, leaving 7 bases between. The CDR3 totals 13 residues. CDR3 residues: CASSLEGTYGYTF. The DNA for the CDR3 is TGTGCCAGCAGCTTGGAAGGGACCTATGGCTACACCTTC.

This clonotype was observed a handful of times. The chain has TRBV20-1 and TRBJ2-2; 12 nucleotides line up with TRBD2. This CDR3 has 18 amino acids. The V gene's germline CDR1 is DFQATT and CDR2 SNEGSKA (reference sequence). Germline trimming cut 1 base from V and 6 bases from J; bases unmatched to any gene: 12. This CDR3 reads CSARGARLAGDSAGELFF. In DNA, the CDR3 is TGCAGTGCTAGAGGTGCCAGACTAGCGGGAGATTCGGCCGGGGAGCTGTTTTTT.

As concerns this clonotype: Compared with germline, one end of the junction differs, possibly owing to a read error. The chain employs TRBV7-9 and TRBJ2-1; 7 bases agree with TRBD2. CDR3 length: 15 amino acids. Germline V gene data show CDR1 as SEHNR and CDR2 as FQNEAQ (reference sequence). The CDR3 sequence is CVSSYGLAEANEQFF. DNA of the CDR3: TGTGTCAGCAGCTACGGCCTAGCGGAAGCTAATGAGCAGTTCTTC. Combining the CDR3 with reference TRBV7-9 and TRBJ2-1 gives the whole variable domain DTGVSQNPRHKITKRGQNVTFRCDPISEHNRLYWYRQTLGQGPEFLTYFQNEAQLEKSRLLSDRFSAERPKGSFSTLEIQRTEQGDSAMYLCVSSYGLAEANEQFFGPGTRLTVL.

V is TRBV6-5 and J is TRBJ2-1; 15 bases align to TRBD2. Trimming at V came to 10 bases and at J to 4 bases, leaving 5 bases not matched to a gene. Per germline, CDR1 MNHEY and CDR2 SVGAGI. The CDR3 sequence is 15 residues long. CDR3 sequence (DNA): TGTGCCACCCGGACTAGCGGGAGGGAGTACAATGAGCAGTTCTTC. Its protein product is CATRTSGREYNEQFF.

This clonotype was counted between two and nine times. The chain couples TRBV10-3 to TRBJ1-2; tentatively, D is TRBD1 (6 bases). In germline, CDR1 is ENHRY, CDR2 SYGVKD. The germline V and J ends were trimmed by 6 bases and 6 bases, with 14 bases remaining between them. The CDR3 loop spans 13 amino acids. The CDR3 DNA follows: TGTGCCATCAGGCACAGGGAGACGGATGGCTACACCTTC. Translating gives CAIRHRETDGYTF.

V is TRBV30 and J is TRBJ1-1; D unclear. V lost 3 bases, J lost 1 base, and 9 bases lay in between. The CDR3 length is 13 residues. Germline V CDR1 and CDR2: GTSNPN, SVGIG (reference sequence). DNA of the CDR3: TGTGCCTGGAGCGCGGAACCGAACACTGAAGCTTTCTTT. Amino acid sequence: CAWSAEPNTEAFF. Full variable domain (rest looked up from reference TRBV30 and TRBJ1-1): SQTIHQWPATLVQPVGSPLSLECTVEGTSNPNLYWYRQAAGRGLQLLFYSVGIGQISSEVPQNLSASRPQDRQFILSSKKLLLSDSGFYLCAWSAEPNTEAFFGQGTRLTVV.

In regard to this clonotype: Because it lacks the conserved phenylalanine or tryptophan at the end, this CDR3 is likely a read error. The gene calls are TRBV20-1 and TRBJ1-5; TRBD1 agrees at 9 bases. V shed 0 bases and J 2 bases; nucleotides not matched to a gene: 5. Looked up from germline, CDR1 is DFQATT and CDR2 is SNEGSKA (reference sequence). This CDR3 spans 16 amino acids. CDR3 coding DNA: TGCAGTGCTAGAGAGAGGAGGACAGGGGGCAATCAGCCCCAGCATCTT. It translates to CSARERRTGGNQPQHL.

The genes are TRBV28 and TRBJ2-6, with D unresolved. Germline V gene sequence: CDR1 MDHEN, CDR2 SYDVKM. This CDR3 contains 14 residues. V lost 2 bases and J lost 2, with 4 bases in between. Written as DNA, the CDR3 is TGTGCCAGCAGTTTAGTAACTGGGGCCAACGTCCTGACTTTC. Encoded protein: CASSLVTGANVLTF.

By frequency in the sample, this clonotype is medium-sized. This rearrangement joins TRBV7-8 to TRBJ2-6; D ambiguous. This CDR3 has 15 residues. Germline V gives CDR1 SGHVS, CDR2 FQNEAQ. Trimming shortened V by 2 bases and J by 2 bases, and 7 bases separated the two germline ends. The CDR3 region is CASSLSGAGANVLTF. The CDR3, as DNA: TGTGCCAGCAGCTTAAGTGGAGCTGGGGCCAACGTCCTGACTTTC.

The table lists this clonotype with many counts. The chain carries TRBV24-1 and TRBJ2-5; 7 nucleotides match TRBD2. The germline gives CDR1 KGHDR, CDR2 SFDVKD. The CDR3 is 16 residues long. V was pared by 2 bases and J by 5 bases, with 10 bases of the junction left unmatched. The CDR3 here is CATSDSLTGGGETQYF. CDR3 nucleotide sequence: TGTGCCACCAGTGATTCTCTTACGGGAGGTGGGGAGACCCAGTACTTC.

This clonotype was seen ten or more times. The V call is TRBV6-5, the J call TRBJ1-4, with a tentative D call TRBD1 (5 bases). The CDR3 totals 12 residues. V was clipped by 8 bases and J by 7 bases, with 11 bases between them. Germline V gene data show CDR1 as MNHEY and CDR2 as SVGAGI. CDR3 sequence (DNA): TGTGCCAGCGGGGCGCATGGTGAAAAACTGTTTTTT. It encodes CASGAHGEKLFF.